The clone carrying this TCR beta chain was counted between two and nine times. The record originates from a study of T cell responses to AZD1222 COVID-19 vaccine. Trimming removed 3 bases from V and 15 bases from J; junction bases left unmatched: 11. Germline lookup yields CDR1 SGHTA and CDR2 FQGNSA. This CDR3 comprises 14 residues. Generated by immunoSEQ multiplex PCR, the TCRdb table keeps only in-frame clones and is missing some. The table includes 150,000 to 200,000 clones, 88% detected once. Material: peripheral blood, obtained 28 days after the second AZD1222 dose. The receptor was derived from an adult who received the AZD1222 COVID-19 vaccine. This chain links TRBV7-2 with TRBJ2-1; 10 bases align to TRBD1. CDR3 in amino acids: CASSFNEGTGVLFF. The CDR3 nucleotides are TGTGCCAGCAGCTTCAACGAGGGGACAGGGGTCCTGTTCTTC.